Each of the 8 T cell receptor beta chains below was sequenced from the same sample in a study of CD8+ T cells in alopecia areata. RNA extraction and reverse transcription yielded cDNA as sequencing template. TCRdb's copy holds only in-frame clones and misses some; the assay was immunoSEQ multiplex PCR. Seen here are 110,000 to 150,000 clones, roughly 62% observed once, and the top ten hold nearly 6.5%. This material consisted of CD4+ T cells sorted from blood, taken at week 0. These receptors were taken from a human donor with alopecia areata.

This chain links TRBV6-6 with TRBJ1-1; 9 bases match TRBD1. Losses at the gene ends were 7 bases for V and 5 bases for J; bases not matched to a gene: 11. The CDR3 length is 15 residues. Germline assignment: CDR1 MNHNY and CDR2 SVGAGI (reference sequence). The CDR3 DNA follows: TGTGCCAGCATCCACATGACAGGGGGAAGGACTGAAGCTTTCTTT. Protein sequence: CASIHMTGGRTEAFF.

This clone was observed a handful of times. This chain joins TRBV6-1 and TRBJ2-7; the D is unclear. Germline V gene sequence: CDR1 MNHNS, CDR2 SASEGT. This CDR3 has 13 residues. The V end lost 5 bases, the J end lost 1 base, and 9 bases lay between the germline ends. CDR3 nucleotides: TGTGCCAGCAGTCAGCTATCTTCCTACGAGCAGTACTTC. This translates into CASSQLSSYEQYF.

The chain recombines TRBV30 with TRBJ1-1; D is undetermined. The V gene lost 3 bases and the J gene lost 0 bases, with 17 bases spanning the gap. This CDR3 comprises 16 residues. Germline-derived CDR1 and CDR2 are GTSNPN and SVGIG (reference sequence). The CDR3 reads CAWSPRQFIMNTEAFF. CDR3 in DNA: TGTGCCTGGAGCCCCCGGCAGTTTATTATGAACACTGAAGCTTTCTTT.

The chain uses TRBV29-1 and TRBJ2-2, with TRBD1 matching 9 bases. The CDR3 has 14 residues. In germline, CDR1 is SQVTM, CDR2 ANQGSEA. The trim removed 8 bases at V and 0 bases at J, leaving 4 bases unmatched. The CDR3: CSFRDRANTGELFF. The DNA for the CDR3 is TGCAGCTTTCGGGACAGGGCGAACACCGGGGAGCTGTTTTTT.

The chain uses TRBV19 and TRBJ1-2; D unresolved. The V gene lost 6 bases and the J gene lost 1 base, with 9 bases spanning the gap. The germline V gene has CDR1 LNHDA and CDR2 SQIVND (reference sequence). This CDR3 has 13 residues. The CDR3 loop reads CASSRDHNYGYTF. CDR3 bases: TGTGCCAGTAGCCGAGACCATAACTATGGCTACACCTTC.

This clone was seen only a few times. The DNA for the CDR3 is TGTGCCAGCAGCAACTGGGACAGGGGGAATGGCTACACCTTC. It is translated as CASSNWDRGNGYTF. The rearrangement links TRBV6-5 to TRBJ1-2; TRBD1 matches at 11 bases. The CDR3 covers 14 residues. J lost 6 bases, V lost 6 bases, and 6 bases had no gene match. Germline CDR1 and CDR2: MNHEY and SVGAGI.

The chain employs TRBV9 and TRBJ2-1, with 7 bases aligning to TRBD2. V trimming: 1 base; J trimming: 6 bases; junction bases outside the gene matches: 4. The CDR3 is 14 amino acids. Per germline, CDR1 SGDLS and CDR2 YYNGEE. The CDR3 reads CASSVTGGGNEQFF. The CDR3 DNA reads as TGTGCCAGCAGCGTAACGGGAGGAGGCAATGAGCAGTTCTTC.

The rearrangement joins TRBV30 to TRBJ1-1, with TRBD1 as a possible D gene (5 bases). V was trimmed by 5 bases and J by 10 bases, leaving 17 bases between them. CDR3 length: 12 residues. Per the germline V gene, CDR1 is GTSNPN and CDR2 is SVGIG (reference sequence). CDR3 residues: CAWSDSSRGAFF. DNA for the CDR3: TGTGCCTGGTCCGACAGTTCTCGCGGAGCTTTCTTT.